This passage covers 17 T cell receptor beta chains from one sample sequenced in a study of beta chain features in type 1 diabetes. Points from the study as a whole: Type 1 diabetes patients had moderately but significantly shorter TCRB CDR3s in all four CD4+ subsets.

Their recognized antigens are unknown. All of the isolated RNA was reverse transcribed, so expressed TCRB transcripts were sequenced. Repertoires were generated with immunoSEQ multiplex PCR, while TCRdb's copy carries only in-frame clones and drops some. Here the sample spans more than 250,000 clones, 20% being singletons. The sample consisted of naive CD4+ T cells from blood. The source is a middle-aged woman with type 1 diabetes.

The rearrangement uses TRBV15 and TRBJ2-1; D is uncertain. V gave up 5 bases and J gave up 5 bases, with 19 bases separating them. This CDR3 is built from 16 residues. The germline gives CDR1 LNHNV, CDR2 YYDKDF (reference sequence). The CDR3 loop reads CATSYPGFSGNNEQFF. The DNA of the CDR3 is TGTGCCACCAGCTATCCCGGGTTCTCTGGAAACAATGAGCAGTTCTTC.

In this sample, this clone turned up a few times. This chain connects TRBV18 to TRBJ2-1, with 7 bases aligning to TRBD2. J gave up 7 bases and V 2 bases, and 5 bases lay outside the gene matches. The length of the CDR3 is 14 residues. Germline V gene data show CDR1 as KGHSH and CDR2 as LQKENI. As DNA, the CDR3 is TGTGCCAGCTCACCAAGCGGGAAATCGAATGAGCAGTTCTTC. Its translation is CASSPSGKSNEQFF.

The chain joins TRBV15 to TRBJ1-1; 7 bases agree with TRBD1. This CDR3 has 13 residues. The germline V gene has CDR1 LNHNV and CDR2 YYDKDF (reference sequence). V shed 2 bases, J shed 3 bases, and the junction held 0 bases outside the gene matches. CDR3 bases: TGTGCCACCAGCAGACAGGGGGACACTGAAGCTTTCTTT. Its translation is CATSRQGDTEAFF.

V usage is TRBV10-3 and J usage is TRBJ1-1; TRBD1 aligns across 11 bases. The V and J ends lost 4 bases and 9 bases, in that order; junction bases with no gene match: 7. Per the germline V gene, CDR1 is ENHRY and CDR2 is SYGVKD. The CDR3 extends over 14 amino acids. The DNA for the CDR3 is TGTGCCATCAGTGCGGGACAGGGGGTAGACCAAGCTTTCTTT. This encodes CAISAGQGVDQAFF.

This clone was seen a few times. The chain links TRBV4-1 to TRBJ2-5, with D tentatively TRBD2 (7 bases). This CDR3 is 16 amino acids long. Trimming took 4 bases from V and 1 from J, leaving 16 bases between them. The germline CDR1 and CDR2 sequences are MGHRA and YSYEKL. CDR3 region: CASSPQGRGRQETQYF. CDR3 DNA: TGCGCCAGCAGCCCCCAGGGGAGGGGACGCCAAGAGACCCAGTACTTC.

CDR3 amino acids: CASSLDRGTDTQYF. The DNA of the CDR3 is TGTGCCAGCAGCTTAGACAGGGGCACAGATACGCAGTATTTT. The rearrangement joins TRBV7-9 to TRBJ2-3; tentative D call: TRBD1 (6 bases). Trimming shortened V by 1 base and J by 1 base, and 6 bases separated the two germline ends. CDR3 length: 14 amino acids. Germline V lookup: CDR1 SEHNR, CDR2 FQNEAQ (reference sequence).

The chain has TRBV18 and TRBJ2-5; 7 bases align to TRBD2. The V gene's germline CDR1 is KGHSH and CDR2 LQKENI. The ends lost 0 bases at V and 5 bases at J; junction bases unmatched: 6. The CDR3 length is 15 residues. The CDR3 coding sequence is TGTGCCAGCTCACCACCGATCGAAGCGGGGGAGACCCAGTACTTC. It translates to CASSPPIEAGETQYF.

In DNA form, the CDR3 reads TGTGCCAGTAGTCAATCGCCGAGGAGCGAAAAACTGTTTTTT. Translated, it gives CASSQSPRSEKLFF. The chain couples TRBV19 to TRBJ1-4; D remains ambiguous. With 5 bases removed from V and 8 bases from J, the gap between germline ends came to 15 bases. Germline lookup yields CDR1 LNHDA and CDR2 SQIVND (reference sequence). This CDR3 has 14 amino acids.

The rearrangement links TRBV5-4 to TRBJ2-1; TRBD1 aligns across 7 bases. CDR1 and CDR2 from the germline V gene are SGHNT and YYREEE (reference sequence). The CDR3 covers 14 residues. J gave up 10 bases and V 2 bases, and 9 bases lay outside the gene matches. For the CDR3, the DNA is TGTGCCAGCAGCTTTCCTGGGACAGTAGGAGAGCAGTTCTTC. The encoded protein is CASSFPGTVGEQFF. The full variable domain, rest sourced from reference TRBV5-4 and TRBJ2-1, is ETGVTQSPTHLIKTRGQQVTLRCSSQSGHNTVSWYQQALGQGPQFIFQYYREEENGRGNFPPRFSGLQFPNYSSELNVNALELDDSALYLCASSFPGTVGEQFFGPGTRLTVL.

This clone was observed a few times. The chain uses TRBV7-2 and TRBJ2-6, with D unclear. The ends were cut back, 5 bases at V and 4 bases at J, with 9 bases in the middle. From germline, CDR1 is SGHTA and CDR2 FQGNSA. This CDR3 region has 14 residues. CDR3 residues: CASSRIGGANVLTF. The CDR3 DNA is TGTGCCAGCAGCCGCATCGGGGGGGCCAACGTCCTGACTTTC.

V gene TRBV5-6 combines with J gene TRBJ2-2; D is unclear. Trimming removed 5 bases from V and 1 base from J, with 9 bases in between. The length of the CDR3 is 14 residues. Germline CDR1 and CDR2: SGHDT and YYEEEE. CDR3 bases: TGTGCCAGCAGTTTGTTAGTGAACACCGGGGAGCTGTTTTTT. This codes for CASSLLVNTGELFF.

This clone appeared a few times. The chain is built from TRBV5-4 and TRBJ2-5, with TRBD2 matching 12 bases. The V and J ends lost 6 bases and 0 bases, in that order; junction bases with no gene match: 3. Germline CDR1 SGHNT, CDR2 YYREEE (reference sequence). The CDR3 has 15 amino acids. The CDR3 nucleotides read TGTGCCAGCACCTGGACTAGCGGGAACCAAGAGACCCAGTACTTC. Protein sequence: CASTWTSGNQETQYF.

The rearrangement links TRBV7-9 to TRBJ1-1; D ambiguous. The V gene lost 5 bases and the J gene lost 3 bases, with 10 bases spanning the gap. The CDR3 runs 13 residues. Germline CDR1 is SEHNR and CDR2 is FQNEAQ (reference sequence). The CDR3 reads CASSLPTYTEAFF. In nucleotides, the CDR3 is TGTGCCAGCAGCCTACCAACTTACACTGAAGCTTTCTTT.

This clone was observed a handful of times. This chain connects TRBV5-1 to TRBJ2-1; D is unresolved. This CDR3 has 16 residues. The germline CDR1 and CDR2 sequences are SGHRS and YFSETQ. The ends were cut back, 0 bases at V and 0 bases at J, with 10 bases in the middle. CDR3 nucleotides: TGCGCCAGCAGCTTGGTGCTAGGTACCTCCTACAATGAGCAGTTCTTC. This encodes CASSLVLGTSYNEQFF.

The chain combines TRBV11-3 with TRBJ2-2; D remains unclear. The V end lost 5 bases, the J end lost 6 bases, and 10 bases lay between the germline ends. Germline loops: CDR1 SGHNT, CDR2 YENEEA. The CDR3 runs 13 residues. The CDR3 is CASSHLDAGELFF. DNA of the CDR3: TGTGCCAGCAGCCACCTAGATGCCGGGGAGCTGTTTTTT.

The CDR3 DNA reads as TGCGCCAGCAGCTTGGCTCGGACAGGTGGCACCGGGGAGCTGTTTTTT. It encodes CASSLARTGGTGELFF. V is TRBV5-1 and J is TRBJ2-2; 7 nucleotides align to TRBD1. The V gene end was trimmed by 0 bases and the J gene end by 4 bases; junction bases not matched to a gene: 6. Germline V lookup: CDR1 SGHRS, CDR2 YFSETQ. This CDR3 has 16 residues.

The DNA of the CDR3 is TGTGCCAGCAGCTTGGATGGGGCGGCCTTTAATTCACCCCTCCACTTT. Translation gives CASSLDGAAFNSPLHF. This chain uses TRBV5-4 with TRBJ1-6; D may be TRBD1 (5 bases). The V end was cut by 0 bases, the J end by 6 bases, with 13 bases between. The CDR3 extends over 16 amino acids. Looked up from germline, CDR1 is SGHNT and CDR2 is YYREEE (reference sequence).